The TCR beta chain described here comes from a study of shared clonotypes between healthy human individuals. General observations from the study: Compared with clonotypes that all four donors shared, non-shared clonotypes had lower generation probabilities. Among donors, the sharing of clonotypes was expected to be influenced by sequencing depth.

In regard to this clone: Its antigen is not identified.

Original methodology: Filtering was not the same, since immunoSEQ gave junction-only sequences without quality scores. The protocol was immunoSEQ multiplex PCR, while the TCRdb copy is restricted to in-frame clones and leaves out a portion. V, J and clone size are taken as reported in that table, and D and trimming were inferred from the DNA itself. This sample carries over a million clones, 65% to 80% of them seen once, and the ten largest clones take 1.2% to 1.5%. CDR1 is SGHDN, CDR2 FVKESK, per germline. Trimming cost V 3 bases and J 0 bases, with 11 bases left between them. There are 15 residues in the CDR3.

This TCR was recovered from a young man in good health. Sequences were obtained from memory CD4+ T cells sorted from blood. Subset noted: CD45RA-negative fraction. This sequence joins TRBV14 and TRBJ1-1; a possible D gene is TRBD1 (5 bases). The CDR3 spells CASSQGLGLNTEAFF. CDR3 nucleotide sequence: TGTGCCAGCAGCCAGGGACTGGGACTGAACACTGAAGCTTTCTTT.